These 8 T cell receptor beta chains came from one sample sequenced in a study of cytomegalovirus exposure and HLA in healthy donors. PCR was performed using 60 Vbeta and 13 Jbeta primers. The repertoire was sequenced with immunoSEQ multiplex PCR; TCRdb's copy has only in-frame clones and lacks some. Here the sample spans about 94,000 clones, more than 65% being singletons. Sequenced sample: PBMCs. The source is a human donor in good health.

A word on this clone: The identical CDR3 is also encoded by other nucleotide sequences in the sample. The chain couples TRBV7-8 to TRBJ2-1, with 10 positions matching TRBD1. The J segment lost 2 bases and the V segment lost 6 bases, leaving 4 bases of the junction unmatched. This CDR3 has 15 residues. CDR1 SGHVS and CDR2 FQNEAQ come from the germline V gene. The CDR3, as DNA: TGTGCCAGCAGGGGACAGGGGCCCCCCTACAATGAGCAGTTCTTC. Translating gives CASRGQGPPYNEQFF.

The chain joins TRBV12-5 to TRBJ2-3; 8 nucleotides align to TRBD2. Germline V gene sequence: CDR1 LGHNT, CDR2 FRNRAP. V lost 3 bases, J lost 0 bases, and 8 bases stayed unmatched. This CDR3 is built from 17 residues. The DNA of the CDR3 is TGTGCTAGTGGTTTCTCGGGGGGGTTGGGTAGCACAGATACGCAGTATTTT. Amino acids: CASGFSGGLGSTDTQYF. Full variable domain (remainder filled in from reference TRBV12-5 and TRBJ2-3): DARVTQTPRHKVTEMGQEVTMRCQPILGHNTVFWYRQTMMQGLELLAYFRNRAPLDDSGMPKDRFSAEMPDATLATLKIQPSEPRDSAVYFCASGFSGGLGSTDTQYFGPGTRLTVL.

The chain has TRBV15 and TRBJ2-3; a weak D match, TRBD2 (5 bases). The CDR3 totals 13 residues. Germline CDR1 LNHNV, CDR2 YYDKDF (reference sequence). With 0 bases removed from V and 6 bases from J, the gap between germline ends came to 7 bases. CDR3 bases: TGTGCCACCAGCAGAGATCCGGGGGATACGCAGTATTTT. The encoded protein is CATSRDPGDTQYF.

V is TRBV6-5 and J is TRBJ2-5, with D perhaps matching TRBD2 (5 bases). Trimming removed 0 bases from V and 8 bases from J, with 16 bases in between. Germline V gene lookup returns CDR1 MNHEY and CDR2 SVGAGI. CDR3 length: 15 amino acids. The CDR3 bases are TGTGCCAGCAGTTACTCGAGGGAGCTCTTGAGTACCCAGTACTTC. Its protein product is CASSYSRELLSTQYF.

The count of this clone is one. The chain joins TRBV6-6 to TRBJ2-7; 7 positions agree with TRBD2. Looked up from germline, CDR1 is MNHNY and CDR2 is SVGAGI (reference sequence). The CDR3 has 14 amino acids. The trim removed 7 bases at V and 3 bases at J, leaving 9 bases unmatched. The CDR3 sequence: CASKTRLADYEQYF. The CDR3 DNA is TGTGCCAGCAAAACTAGGCTAGCGGACTACGAGCAGTACTTC.

This clone was found a few times. The chain couples TRBV6-1 to TRBJ1-1, with no clear D. Deletions cut 2 bases from V and 1 base from J, with 11 bases between. Germline V lookup: CDR1 MNHNS, CDR2 SASEGT. The CDR3 is 15 residues long. CDR3 protein: CASSESGGPNTEAFF. The CDR3 DNA sequence: TGTGCCAGCAGTGAATCGGGTGGTCCGAACACTGAAGCTTTCTTT.

The chain uses TRBV7-2 and TRBJ1-1; TRBD1 is a possible D gene (6 bases). Germline values: CDR1 SGHTA, CDR2 FQGNSA. The CDR3 runs to 14 residues. V was trimmed by 5 bases and J by 0 bases, leaving 10 bases between them. CDR3 in amino acids: CASSKGQMNTEAFF. As DNA, the CDR3 is TGTGCCAGCAGCAAAGGACAGATGAACACTGAAGCTTTCTTT.

V is TRBV5-6 and J is TRBJ2-2, with D possibly matching TRBD1 (6 bases). This CDR3 region has 16 residues. V was clipped by 2 bases and J by 3 bases, with 14 bases between them. In germline, CDR1 is SGHDT, CDR2 YYEEEE. CDR3 in DNA: TGTGCCAGCAGCTTTACCGGGACACTTTACACCGGGGAGCTGTTTTTT. Protein product: CASSFTGTLYTGELFF.